This T cell receptor (beta chain) was sequenced for a study of T cell responses to AZD1222 COVID-19 vaccine. This CDR3 comprises 13 residues. Germline V gene sequence: CDR1 SGHRS, CDR2 YFSETQ. The germline V and J ends were trimmed by 5 bases and 0 bases, with 5 bases remaining between them. TCRdb's table, derived via immunoSEQ multiplex PCR, lists solely in-frame clones and lacks some. Of more than 110,000 clones detected, 90% to 95% appear once; the ten largest clones hold around 3.8%. The chain combines TRBV5-1 with TRBJ1-4; D gene ambiguous. The specimen comprised peripheral blood, sampled on day 0 of AZD1222 vaccination. The TCR sequence derives from an adult in good health. As DNA, the CDR3 is TGCGCCAGCAGGGGAACAACTAATGAAAAACTGTTTTTT. Its translation is CASRGTTNEKLFF.